This TCR beta chain was documented in a study of blood T cell repertoires in COVID-19. Study information: Italy, Spain and the United States were the sources of the convalescent and acute COVID-19 samples. T cells, B-cell-depleted T cells, or PBMCs supplied cDNA or gDNA.

V was pared by 1 base and J by 1 base, with 6 bases of the junction left unmatched. CDR1 is SGHTA, CDR2 FQGNSA, per germline. This CDR3 comprises 17 residues. Original processing methods: Reference gene primer amplification gave estimated nucleated cell counts. TCRdb's copy holds only in-frame clones and misses some; the assay was immunoSEQ multiplex PCR. V, J and clone size reflect that table, while D and trimming were determined from the DNA. The sample carries about 130,000 clones, about 72% recorded once. This sequence originates from a man aged 55-75 years who had recovered from COVID-19. The chain recombines TRBV7-2 with TRBJ2-2; 7 nucleotides line up with TRBD2. The sample taken for sequencing was peripheral blood. The chain's CDR3 is CASSLGRSGVNTGELFF. In DNA, the CDR3 is TGTGCCAGCAGCTTAGGCCGCAGCGGGGTGAACACCGGGGAGCTGTTTTTT.